The present T cell receptor (beta chain) was sequenced within a study of shared clonotypes between healthy human individuals. Concerning this clone itself: Antigen specificity is unknown. A much more abundant neighbour one base away suggests this may be a read error. Within the sample, other DNA sequences also encode this same CDR3.

Broader study findings: Sequencing depth was expected to influence donor clonotype sharing. Generation probability values for non-shared clonotypes were lower than those for clonotypes shared by all four donors.

The CDR3 runs to 15 residues. Germline V gene sequence: CDR1 SGHTA, CDR2 FQGNSA. V shed 5 bases, J shed 0 bases, and the junction held 2 bases outside the gene matches. At a deep level, the assay was run. The table came from immunoSEQ multiplex PCR; TCRdb's copy has only in-frame clones and leaves some out. The sample lists 980,000 or so clones, approximately 80% seen once, with about 1.5% in the top ten. Adult Caucasians living in Nashville, Tennessee made up all of the donors. The V call is TRBV7-2, the J call TRBJ2-1; 9 bases are a match to TRBD2. This TCR was sampled from a young man in good health. Sequencing used memory CD4+ T cells sorted from blood. The subset was: CD45RA-negative fraction. CDR3 residues: CASSLSGSSYNEQFF. The CDR3 DNA is TGTGCCAGCAGCCTTAGCGGGAGCTCCTACAATGAGCAGTTCTTC.